Described below is a single T cell receptor beta chain sequence and its context. The count of this clone is one. No antigen is known for it. No much larger clone is present one base from it, and per-base qualities are unavailable. One collaborating source in Seattle enrolled patients during active infection and followed them longitudinally through the course of disease. Each collaborating institution followed its own protocols to collect whole blood in K2EDTA tubes. For TCRbeta analysis, collaborators shipped samples as frozen whole blood, isolated PBMCs, or DNA extracted from either of those sample types. TCRbeta CDR3 regions were amplified from genomic DNA using the immunoSEQ Assay, a bias-controlled multiplex PCR. From the authors' description of their analysis: The number of nucleated cells in each sample was estimated from the amplification of reference gene primers within the assay. Sequence reads were collapsed and filtered to measure the absolute abundance of every unique TCRbeta CDR3 rearrangement. For each sample, productive Simpson clonality was calculated as the square root of Simpson's diversity index across productive rearrangements. In TCRdb, the immuneACCESS table is reduced to in-frame sequences with V and J assigned. These tables do not hold every clone; where another copy was compared, an unresolved V gene accounts for under half, and the others remain unexplained. For V, J and clone size, that table is used; D and trimming come from the DNA. The sample table contains fewer than 30,000 clones; only one count was recorded for about 92% of them. Around 0.8% of the sample rests with the top ten.

The data stem from a study of blood T cell repertoires in COVID-19 (dated by TCRdb to 2020 to 2022). Turning to the overall study: Collaborator samples came from the United States, Italy and Spain and covered acute and convalescent phases of COVID-19. HLA class I and class II types, where available, came from metadata supplied by the sample provider rather than from assay-based typing. A freely available public database, intended as a resource for researchers studying the immune response to SARS-CoV-2, is where the repertoires were released. Sample metadata almost always included a de-identified subject ID, COVID-19 status, age in years and sex. The material from the prospective study consisted of cDNA or gDNA derived from T cells, B-cell-depleted T cells, or PBMCs. Subjects who had been exposed to COVID-19, were actively infected with it, or had recovered from it provided the deeply sampled blood TCRbeta repertoires that made up the dataset. Samples were obtained from the ongoing ImmuneRACE study (first 160 participants) and from some 1,200 subjects provided by 6 global collaborators. The full study reports these points: How much clinical and demographic metadata was included differed by source and by participant, and the metadata was provided uncurated.

Trimming accounts for 3 bases at V and 10 bases at J, while the number of junction bases matched to no gene is 6. Taken from cysteine to phenylalanine, the CDR3 has 13 residues. The read is trimmed to its CDR3 DNA, 39 bases read in frame from base 1. As encoded in the germline V gene, CDR1 is SQVTM while CDR2 is ANQGSEA. Material for sequencing was peripheral blood. The chain employs TRBV29-1 and TRBJ1-4; 9 of the junction bases match TRBD1. The receptor was isolated from a woman aged 70-85 years with COVID-19, enrolled during active disease. The sequence in DNA is TGCAGCGTTGACGTGGACAGGGGCGGAAAACTGTTTTTT. Its translation reads: CSVDVDRGGKLFF.